This TCR beta chain was sequenced during a study of CD8 T cells in Susac syndrome. Random hexamers were used to reverse transcribe an amount of roughly 0.45 to 1 ug RNA. MiXCR, applied by TCRdb to the immunoSEQ multiplex PCR reads, yields one record per CDR3 protein. This sample yields approximately 120,000 distinct CDR3 sequences, of which about 95% are seen a single time; 0.085% to 0.09% belongs to the top ten. CDR1 is SNHLY and CDR2 is FYNNEI in the germline V gene. Trimming cost V 5 bases and J 7 bases; bases outside gene matches: 7. The CDR3 consists of 14 residues. The chain employs TRBV2 and TRBJ1-1, with TRBD1 identical over 10 bases. The receptor was isolated from a human donor in good health. Sequencing was performed on CD4+ T cells from PBMCs. CDR3 amino acids: CASSWTGGAFEAFF. The CDR3 DNA is TGTGCCAGCAGTTGGACAGGGGGGGCCTTTGAAGCTTTCTTT.